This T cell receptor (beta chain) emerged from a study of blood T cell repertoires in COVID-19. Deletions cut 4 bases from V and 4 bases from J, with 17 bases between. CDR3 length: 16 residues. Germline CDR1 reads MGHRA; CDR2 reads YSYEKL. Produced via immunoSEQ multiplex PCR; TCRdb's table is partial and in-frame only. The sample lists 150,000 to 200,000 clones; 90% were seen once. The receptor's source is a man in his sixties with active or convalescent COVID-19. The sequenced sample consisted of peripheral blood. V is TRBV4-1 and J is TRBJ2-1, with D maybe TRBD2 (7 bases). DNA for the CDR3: TGCGCCAGCAGCCTACAGGGTAGCGGGCTTTACAATGAGCAGTTCTTC. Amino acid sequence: CASSLQGSGLYNEQFF.